The clone carrying this T cell receptor beta chain was observed once. In the source study's methods: Nucleated cell counts were estimated from reference gene primer amplification. Some clones are missing from TCRdb's copy, which holds only in-frame ones; the method was immunoSEQ multiplex PCR. The DNA gave D and trimming, while V, J and clone size come from that table. The sample includes around 97,000 clones, around four fifths of them seen just once. The sample is drawn from a study of blood T cell repertoires in COVID-19. Study overall: Collection of acute and convalescent COVID-19 samples took place in the United States, Italy and Spain. In each case, the material was cDNA or gDNA derived from T cells, B-cell-depleted T cells, or PBMCs.

The CDR3 totals 14 residues. Germline V lookup: CDR1 LGHNT, CDR2 FRNRAP. V shed 5 bases and J 6 bases; nucleotides not matched to a gene: 8. The TCR sequence derives from a human donor in a cohort sampled during active COVID-19. The chain is built from TRBV12-5 and TRBJ2-3; 7 bases are a match to TRBD1. The sequenced sample consisted of peripheral blood. CDR3 loop: CASGPQGLRDTQYF. CDR3 nucleotide sequence: TGTGCTAGTGGTCCACAGGGGCTCCGCGATACGCAGTATTTT. Full variable domain (rest looked up from reference TRBV12-5 and TRBJ2-3): DARVTQTPRHKVTEMGQEVTMRCQPILGHNTVFWYRQTMMQGLELLAYFRNRAPLDDSGMPKDRFSAEMPDATLATLKIQPSEPRDSAVYFCASGPQGLRDTQYFGPGTRLTVL.